This T cell receptor (beta chain) originates from a study of shared clonotypes between healthy human individuals. Study-wide background: Each donor's CD8 memory used one plate, CD8 naive two, each CD4 subset three.

Assay: immunoSEQ multiplex PCR; the TCRdb copy retains only in-frame clones and omits some. The sample records approximately 840,000 clones, roughly 96% being singletons. Germline V gives CDR1 LGHNA, CDR2 YSLEER. V shed 4 bases, J shed 2 bases, and the junction held 1 base outside the gene matches. The CDR3 contains 15 residues. The naive CD8 population came from CD45RO-negative cells selected for CCR7, without terminally differentiated effector memory CD45RA+ cells. Adult Caucasians living in Nashville, Tennessee made up all of the donors. Turning to this clone: At the DNA level, this CDR3 is encoded by other sequences in the same sample as well.

The rearrangement links TRBV4-3 to TRBJ2-7, with TRBD2 matching 14 bases. The receptor's source is a man aged 25 to 40 in good health. Sequenced input: naive CD8+ T cells sorted from blood. The CDR3 sequence: CASSPGLAGAYEQYF. In DNA, the CDR3 is TGCGCCAGCAGCCCGGGACTAGCGGGAGCCTACGAGCAGTACTTC.